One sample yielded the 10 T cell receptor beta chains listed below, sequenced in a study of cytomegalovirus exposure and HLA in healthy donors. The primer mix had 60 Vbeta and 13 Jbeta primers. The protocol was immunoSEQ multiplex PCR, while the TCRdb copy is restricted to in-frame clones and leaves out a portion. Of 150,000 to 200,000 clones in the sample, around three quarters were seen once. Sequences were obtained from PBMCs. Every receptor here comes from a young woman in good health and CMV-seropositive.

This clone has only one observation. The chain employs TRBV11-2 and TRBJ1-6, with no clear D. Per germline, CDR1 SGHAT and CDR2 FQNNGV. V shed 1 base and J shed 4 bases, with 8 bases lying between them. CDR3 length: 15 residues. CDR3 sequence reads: CASSLAPLYNSPLHF. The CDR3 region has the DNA TGTGCCAGCAGCTTAGCCCCCCTTTATAATTCACCCCTCCACTTT.

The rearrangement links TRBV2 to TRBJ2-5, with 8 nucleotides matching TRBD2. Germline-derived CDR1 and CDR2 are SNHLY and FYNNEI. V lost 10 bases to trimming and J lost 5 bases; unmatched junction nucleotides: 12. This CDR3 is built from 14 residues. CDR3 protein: CATSGGTSYETQYF. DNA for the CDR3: TGTGCCACTTCGGGGGGGACAAGTTACGAGACCCAGTACTTC.

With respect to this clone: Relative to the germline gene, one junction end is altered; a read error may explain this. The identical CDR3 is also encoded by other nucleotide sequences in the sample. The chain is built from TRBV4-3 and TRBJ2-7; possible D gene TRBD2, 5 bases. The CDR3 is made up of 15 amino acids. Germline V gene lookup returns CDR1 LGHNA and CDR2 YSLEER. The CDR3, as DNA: TGCGCCAGCAGTCAAGACGAACTCGGGATCTACGAGCAGTACTTC. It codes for CASSQDELGIYEQYF.

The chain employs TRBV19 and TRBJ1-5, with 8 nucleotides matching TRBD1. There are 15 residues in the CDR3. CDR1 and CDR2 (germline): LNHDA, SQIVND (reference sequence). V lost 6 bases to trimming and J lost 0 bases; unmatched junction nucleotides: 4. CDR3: CASSTGQGSNQPQHF. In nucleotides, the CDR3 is TGTGCCAGTAGCACAGGACAGGGTAGCAATCAGCCCCAGCATTTT.

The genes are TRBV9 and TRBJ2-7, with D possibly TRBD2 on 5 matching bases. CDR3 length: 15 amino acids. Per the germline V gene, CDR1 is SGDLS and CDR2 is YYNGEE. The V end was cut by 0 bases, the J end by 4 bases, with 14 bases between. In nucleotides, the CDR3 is TGTGCCAGCAGCGTAGTCCCCGGCCGGGATTACGAGCAGTACTTC. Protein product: CASSVVPGRDYEQYF.

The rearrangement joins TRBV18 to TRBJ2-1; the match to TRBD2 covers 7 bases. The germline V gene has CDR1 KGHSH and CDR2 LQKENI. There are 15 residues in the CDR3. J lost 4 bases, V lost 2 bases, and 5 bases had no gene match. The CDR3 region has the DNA TGTGCCAGCTCACCAGGGGGGGGGAATTACAATGAGCAGTTCTTC. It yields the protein CASSPGGGNYNEQFF. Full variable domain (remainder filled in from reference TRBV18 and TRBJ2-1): NAGVMQNPRHLVRRRGQEARLRCSPMKGHSHVYWYRQLPEEGLKFMVYLQKENIIDESGMPKERFSAEFPKEGPSILRIQQVVRGDSAAYFCASSPGGGNYNEQFFGPGTRLTVL.

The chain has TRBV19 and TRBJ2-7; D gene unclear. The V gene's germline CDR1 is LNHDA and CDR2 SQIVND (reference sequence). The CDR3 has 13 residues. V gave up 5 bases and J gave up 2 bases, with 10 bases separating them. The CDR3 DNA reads TGTGCCAGTAGTGAGAGAAGCCCCTACGAGCAGTACTTC. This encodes CASSERSPYEQYF.

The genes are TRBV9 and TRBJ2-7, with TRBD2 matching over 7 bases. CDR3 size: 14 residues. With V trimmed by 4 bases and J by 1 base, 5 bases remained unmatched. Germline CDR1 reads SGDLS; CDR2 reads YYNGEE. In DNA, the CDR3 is TGTGCCAGCAGCTTTACGGGGGGTTCCTACGAGCAGTACTTC. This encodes CASSFTGGSYEQYF.

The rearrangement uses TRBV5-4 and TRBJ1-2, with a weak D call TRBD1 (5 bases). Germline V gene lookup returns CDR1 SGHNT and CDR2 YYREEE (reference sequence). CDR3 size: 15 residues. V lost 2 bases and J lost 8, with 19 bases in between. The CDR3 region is CASSLGGTRVGGYTF. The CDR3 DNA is TGTGCCAGCAGCTTAGGCGGGACCAGGGTCGGGGGCTACACCTTC.

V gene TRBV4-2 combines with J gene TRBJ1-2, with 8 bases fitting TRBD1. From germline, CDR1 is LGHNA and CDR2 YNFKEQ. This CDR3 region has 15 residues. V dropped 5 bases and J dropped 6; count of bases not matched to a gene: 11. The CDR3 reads CASSSSTGARNGYTF. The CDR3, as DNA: TGTGCCAGCAGCTCATCGACAGGGGCGCGAAATGGCTACACCTTC.